The clone carrying this T cell receptor (beta chain) was observed a few times. The sample belongs to a study of regulatory T cells in long-lasting Graves disease. The germline V gene encodes CDR1 SGDLS and CDR2 YYNGEE. V lost 0 bases and J lost 2, with 11 bases in between. The CDR3 contains 15 residues. iRepertoire HTBI primers and Arm-PCR of CDR3 regions built TCR beta libraries. In TCRdb, the multiplex PCR reads were re-called with MiXCR into one record per CDR3 protein. The sample carries about 460,000 distinct CDR3 sequences, roughly 15% recorded once. The time point was: newly diagnosed GD, antithyroid drugs for less than 3 months. From RNA extracted from PBMCs, the TCR library was made. The same data also contributed to another study, on T cells in Graves' hyperthyroidism and ophthalmopathy.

The sample here was peripheral blood mononuclear cells (PBMCs), taken at new diagnosis, from a patient treated with antithyroid drugs. This rearrangement joins TRBV9 to TRBJ2-5; no definite D call. The TCR comes from a woman between 45 and 60 years old with Graves disease. The CDR3 loop reads CASSVAVAAQETQYF. CDR3 sequence (DNA): TGTGCCAGCAGCGTAGCTGTGGCAGCGCAAGAGACCCAGTACTTC.